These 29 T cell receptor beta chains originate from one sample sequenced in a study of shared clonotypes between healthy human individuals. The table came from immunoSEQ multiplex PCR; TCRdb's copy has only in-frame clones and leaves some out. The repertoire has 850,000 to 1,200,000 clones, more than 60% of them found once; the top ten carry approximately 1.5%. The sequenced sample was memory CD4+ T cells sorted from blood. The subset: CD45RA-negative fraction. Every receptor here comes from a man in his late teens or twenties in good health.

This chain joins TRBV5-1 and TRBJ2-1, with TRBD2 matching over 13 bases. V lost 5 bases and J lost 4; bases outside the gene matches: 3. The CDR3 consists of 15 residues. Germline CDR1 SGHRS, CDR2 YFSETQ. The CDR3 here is CASRRTSGGYNEQFF. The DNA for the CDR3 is TGCGCCAGCAGGCGGACTAGCGGGGGATACAATGAGCAGTTCTTC.

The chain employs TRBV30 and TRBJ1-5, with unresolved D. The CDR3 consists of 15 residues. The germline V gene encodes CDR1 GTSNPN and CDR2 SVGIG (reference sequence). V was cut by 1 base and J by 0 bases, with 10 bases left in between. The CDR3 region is CAWSGTFNSNQPQHF. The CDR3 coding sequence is TGTGCCTGGAGTGGGACCTTTAATAGCAATCAGCCCCAGCATTTT.

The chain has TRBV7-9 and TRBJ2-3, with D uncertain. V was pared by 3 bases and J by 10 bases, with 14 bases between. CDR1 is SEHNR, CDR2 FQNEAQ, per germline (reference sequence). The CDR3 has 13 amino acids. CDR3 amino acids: CASSFSDYGAQYF. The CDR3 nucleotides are TGTGCCAGCAGCTTTTCCGATTATGGGGCGCAGTATTTT.

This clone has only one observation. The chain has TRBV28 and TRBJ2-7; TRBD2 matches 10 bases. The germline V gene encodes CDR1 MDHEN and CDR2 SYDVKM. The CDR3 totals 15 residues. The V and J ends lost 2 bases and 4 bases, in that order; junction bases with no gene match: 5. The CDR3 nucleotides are TGTGCCAGCAGTTTAGAAGCGGGGGGGCAATACGAGCAGTACTTC. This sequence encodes CASSLEAGGQYEQYF.

The CDR3 coding sequence is TGTGCCAGCAGTGGTGGGACAGGGGGCTTAGAGGGGGAGACCCAGTACTTC. It specifies CASSGGTGGLEGETQYF. The chain links TRBV6-1 to TRBJ2-5, with 12 bases matching TRBD1. This CDR3 is 17 amino acids long. The germline gives CDR1 MNHNS, CDR2 SASEGT. V gave up 4 bases and J gave up 5 bases; unmatched junction bases: 11.

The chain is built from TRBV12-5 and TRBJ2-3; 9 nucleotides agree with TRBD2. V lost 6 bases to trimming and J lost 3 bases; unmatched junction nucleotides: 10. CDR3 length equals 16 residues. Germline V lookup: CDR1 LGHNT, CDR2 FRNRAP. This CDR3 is CASGLAGGRSTDTQYF. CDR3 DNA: TGTGCTAGTGGCCTGGCGGGGGGGCGCTCAACAGATACGCAGTATTTT.

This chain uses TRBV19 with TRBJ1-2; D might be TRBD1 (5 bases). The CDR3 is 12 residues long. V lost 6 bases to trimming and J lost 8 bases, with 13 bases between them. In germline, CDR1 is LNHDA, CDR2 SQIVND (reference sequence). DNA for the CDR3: TGTGCCAGTAGCGACAGCTCTGGCGGCTACACCTTC. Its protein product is CASSDSSGGYTF.

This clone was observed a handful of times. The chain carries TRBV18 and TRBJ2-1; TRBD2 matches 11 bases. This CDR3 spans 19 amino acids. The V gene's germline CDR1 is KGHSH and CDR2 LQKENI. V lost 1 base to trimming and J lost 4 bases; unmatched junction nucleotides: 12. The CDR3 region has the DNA TGTGCCAGCTCACCACAGGGACCTTCAGCTAGCGGGGGGTACAATGAGCAGTTCTTC. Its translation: CASSPQGPSASGGYNEQFF. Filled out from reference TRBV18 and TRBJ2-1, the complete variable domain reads NAGVMQNPRHLVRRRGQEARLRCSPMKGHSHVYWYRQLPEEGLKFMVYLQKENIIDESGMPKERFSAEFPKEGPSILRIQQVVRGDSAAYFCASSPQGPSASGGYNEQFFGPGTRLTVL.

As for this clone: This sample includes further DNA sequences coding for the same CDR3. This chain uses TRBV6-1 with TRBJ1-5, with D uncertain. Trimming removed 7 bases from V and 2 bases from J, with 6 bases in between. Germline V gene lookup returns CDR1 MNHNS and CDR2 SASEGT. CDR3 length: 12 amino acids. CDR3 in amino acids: CASTGRNQPQHF. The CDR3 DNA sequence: TGTGCCAGCACCGGTCGCAATCAGCCCCAGCATTTT.

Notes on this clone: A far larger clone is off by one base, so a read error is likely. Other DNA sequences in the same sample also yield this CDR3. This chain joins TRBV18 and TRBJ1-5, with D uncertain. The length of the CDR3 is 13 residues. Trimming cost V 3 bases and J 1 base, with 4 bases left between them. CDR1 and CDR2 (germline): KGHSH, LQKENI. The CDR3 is CASSPESNQPQHF. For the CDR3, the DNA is TGTGCCAGCTCACCTGAAAGCAATCAGCCCCAGCATTTT.

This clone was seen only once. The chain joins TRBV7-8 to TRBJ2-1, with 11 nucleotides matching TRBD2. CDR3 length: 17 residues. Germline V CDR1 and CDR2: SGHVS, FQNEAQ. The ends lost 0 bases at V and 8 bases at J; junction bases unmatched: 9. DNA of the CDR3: TGTGCCAGCAGCTTAGCGATTAGCGGGGGGGCCGAGGATGAGCAGTTCTTC. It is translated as CASSLAISGGAEDEQFF.

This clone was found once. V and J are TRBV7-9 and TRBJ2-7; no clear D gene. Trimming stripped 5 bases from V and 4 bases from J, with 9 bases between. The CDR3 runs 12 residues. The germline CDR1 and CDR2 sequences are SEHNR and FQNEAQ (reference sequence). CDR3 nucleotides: TGTGCCAGCAGCCCCCTCAGTTACGAGCAGTACTTC. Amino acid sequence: CASSPLSYEQYF.

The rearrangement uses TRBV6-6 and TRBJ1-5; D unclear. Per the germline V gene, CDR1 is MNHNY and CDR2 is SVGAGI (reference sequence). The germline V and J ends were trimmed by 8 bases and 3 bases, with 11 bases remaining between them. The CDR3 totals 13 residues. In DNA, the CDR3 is TGTGCCAGCGAGTTGGGATCCAATCAGCCCCAGCATTTT. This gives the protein CASELGSNQPQHF.

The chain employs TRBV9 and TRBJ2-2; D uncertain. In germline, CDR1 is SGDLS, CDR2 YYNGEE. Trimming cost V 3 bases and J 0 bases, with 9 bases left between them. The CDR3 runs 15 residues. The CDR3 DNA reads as TGTGCCAGCAGCGCCGATTTAGCGAACACCGGGGAGCTGTTTTTT. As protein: CASSADLANTGELFF.

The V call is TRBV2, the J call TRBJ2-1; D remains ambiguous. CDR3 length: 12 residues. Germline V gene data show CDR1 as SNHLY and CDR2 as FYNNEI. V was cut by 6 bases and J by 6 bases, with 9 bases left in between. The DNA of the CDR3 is TGTGCCAGCAGCCCCTGGTTCAATGAGCAGTTCTTC. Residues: CASSPWFNEQFF.

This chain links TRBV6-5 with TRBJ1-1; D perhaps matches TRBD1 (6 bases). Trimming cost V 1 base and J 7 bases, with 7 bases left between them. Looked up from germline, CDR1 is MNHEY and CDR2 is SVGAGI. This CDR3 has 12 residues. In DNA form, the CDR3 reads TGTGCCAGCAGTTACTTACAGGGTGAAGCTTTCTTT. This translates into CASSYLQGEAFF.

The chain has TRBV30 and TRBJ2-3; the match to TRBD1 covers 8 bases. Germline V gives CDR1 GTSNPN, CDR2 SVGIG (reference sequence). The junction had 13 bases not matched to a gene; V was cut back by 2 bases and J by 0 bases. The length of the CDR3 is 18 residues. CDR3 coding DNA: TGTGCCTGGAGTCTTCAGATCCAGGGGGCGCGGAGCACAGATACGCAGTATTTT. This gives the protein CAWSLQIQGARSTDTQYF. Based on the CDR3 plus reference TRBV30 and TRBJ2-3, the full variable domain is SQTIHQWPATLVQPVGSPLSLECTVEGTSNPNLYWYRQAAGRGLQLLFYSVGIGQISSEVPQNLSASRPQDRQFILSSKKLLLSDSGFYLCAWSLQIQGARSTDTQYFGPGTRLTVL.

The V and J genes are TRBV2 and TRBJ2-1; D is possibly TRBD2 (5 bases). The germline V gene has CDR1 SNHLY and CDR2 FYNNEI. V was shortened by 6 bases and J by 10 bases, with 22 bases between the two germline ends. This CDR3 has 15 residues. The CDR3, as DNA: TGTGCCAGCAGGACAATCGGACTGAGCTCCCAAGAGCAGTTCTTC. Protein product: CASRTIGLSSQEQFF.

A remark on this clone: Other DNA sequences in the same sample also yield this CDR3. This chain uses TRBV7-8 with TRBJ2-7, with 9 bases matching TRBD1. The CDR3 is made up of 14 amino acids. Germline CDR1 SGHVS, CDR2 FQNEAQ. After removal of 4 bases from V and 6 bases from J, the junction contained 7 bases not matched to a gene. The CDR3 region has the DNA TGTGCCAGCAGCTCTAGGGACAGGGTGGGCGAGCAGTACTTC. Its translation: CASSSRDRVGEQYF.

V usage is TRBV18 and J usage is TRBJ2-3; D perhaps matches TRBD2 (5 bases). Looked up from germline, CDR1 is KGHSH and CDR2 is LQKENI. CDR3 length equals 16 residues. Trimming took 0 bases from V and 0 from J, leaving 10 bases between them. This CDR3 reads CASSPPARGSTDTQYF. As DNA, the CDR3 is TGTGCCAGCTCACCACCGGCCCGCGGGAGCACAGATACGCAGTATTTT.

The DNA for the CDR3 is TGCGCCAGCAGCCAGGAATCCGGGACAGGGGGGTTCGATGGCTACACCTTC. Translation: CASSQESGTGGFDGYTF. V gene TRBV4-1 combines with J gene TRBJ1-2, with 11 bases that match TRBD1. J gave up 6 bases and V 3 bases, and 12 bases lay outside the gene matches. The CDR3 is 17 residues long. Germline V CDR1 and CDR2: MGHRA, YSYEKL.

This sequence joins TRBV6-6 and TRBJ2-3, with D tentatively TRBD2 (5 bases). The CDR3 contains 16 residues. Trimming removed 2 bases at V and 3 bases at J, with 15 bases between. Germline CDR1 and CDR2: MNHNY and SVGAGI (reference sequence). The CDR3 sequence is CASSYTRPGFTDTQYF. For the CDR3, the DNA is TGTGCCAGCAGTTACACTAGGCCGGGGTTTACAGATACGCAGTATTTT.

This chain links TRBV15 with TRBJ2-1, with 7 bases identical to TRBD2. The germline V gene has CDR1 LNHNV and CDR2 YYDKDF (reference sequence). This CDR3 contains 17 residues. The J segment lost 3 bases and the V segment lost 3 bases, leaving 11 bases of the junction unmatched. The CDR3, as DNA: TGTGCCACCAGCAGCGAGGAGCGGGACCAGCACTACAATGAGCAGTTCTTC. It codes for CATSSEERDQHYNEQFF.

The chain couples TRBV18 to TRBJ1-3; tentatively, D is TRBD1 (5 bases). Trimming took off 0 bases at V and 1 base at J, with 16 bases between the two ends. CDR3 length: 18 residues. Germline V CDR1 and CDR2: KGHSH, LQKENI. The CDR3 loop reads CASSPPINLGGSGNTIYF. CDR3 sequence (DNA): TGTGCCAGCTCACCACCGATTAATCTTGGGGGTTCTGGAAACACCATATATTTT.

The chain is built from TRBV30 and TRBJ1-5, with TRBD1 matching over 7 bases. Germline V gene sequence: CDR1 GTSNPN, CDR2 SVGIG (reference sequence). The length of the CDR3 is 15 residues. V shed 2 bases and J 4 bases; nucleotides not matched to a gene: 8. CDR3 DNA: TGTGCCTGGAGTAGGGCAGGGGGGTTAAATCAGCCCCAGCATTTT. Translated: CAWSRAGGLNQPQHF.

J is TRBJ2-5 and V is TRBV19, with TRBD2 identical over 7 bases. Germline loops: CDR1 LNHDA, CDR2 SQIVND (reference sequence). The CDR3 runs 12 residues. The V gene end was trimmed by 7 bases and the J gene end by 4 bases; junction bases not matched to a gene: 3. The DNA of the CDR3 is TGTGCCAGTAATTTAGCGGGAGAGACCCAGTACTTC. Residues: CASNLAGETQYF.

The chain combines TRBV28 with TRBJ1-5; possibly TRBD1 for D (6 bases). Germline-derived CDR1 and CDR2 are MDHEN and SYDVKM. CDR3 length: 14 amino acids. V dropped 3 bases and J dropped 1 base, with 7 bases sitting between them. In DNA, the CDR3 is TGTGCCAGCAGTTTTCAGGGGAGCAATCAGCCCCAGCATTTT. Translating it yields CASSFQGSNQPQHF.

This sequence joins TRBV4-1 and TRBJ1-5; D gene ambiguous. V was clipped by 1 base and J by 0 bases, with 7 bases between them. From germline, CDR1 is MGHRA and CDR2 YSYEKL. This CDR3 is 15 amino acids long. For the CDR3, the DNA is TGCGCCAGCAGCCAAGTCCCGAATAGCAATCAGCCCCAGCATTTT. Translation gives CASSQVPNSNQPQHF.

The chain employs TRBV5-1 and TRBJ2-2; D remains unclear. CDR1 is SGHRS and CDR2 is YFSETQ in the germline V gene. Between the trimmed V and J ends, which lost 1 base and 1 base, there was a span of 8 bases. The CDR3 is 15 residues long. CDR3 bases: TGCGCCAGCAGCTTGTCGGCAGGGAACACCGGGGAGCTGTTTTTT. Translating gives CASSLSAGNTGELFF.